Listed below are T cell receptor beta chains from one sample, sequenced in a study of EBV T-cell therapy then PD-1 blockade in nasopharyngeal carcinoma. Repertoires were generated with immunoSEQ multiplex PCR, while TCRdb's copy carries only in-frame clones and drops some. In the table there are 20,000 to 25,000 clones, 70% to 85% of which are singletons. Their recognized antigens are unknown. Sequencing was performed on CD8+ T cells from blood, taken at day -245 from a patient whose treatment included autologous EBV-specific T cells and nivolumab. The receptors stem from a man in his forties with nasopharyngeal carcinoma. Each CDR3 is given with its conserved first and last residue. The D gene is left open where the match is weak. Clone size is given for some rows only: seen once, a few or many times, or a class if the clone is expanded.

J gene	clone size	D gene	V gene	CDR3 DNA	CDR3 protein
TRBJ2-5	NA	NA	TRBV7-9	TGTGCCAGCAGCTTGGCCCAGACTTGGTACCAAGAGACCCAGTACTTC	CASSLAQTWYQETQYF
TRBJ2-1	NA	TRBD1	TRBV27	TGTGCCAGCAGTCGACAGGGGGGCATATACAATGAGCAGTTCTTC	CASSRQGGIYNEQFF
TRBJ2-7	NA	NA	TRBV7-9	TGTGCCAGCAGCTTAGTAACCTACGAGCAGTACTTC	CASSLVTYEQYF
TRBJ2-3	few	NA	TRBV28	TGTGCCAGCAGTCACGGACCGACAGATACGCAGTATTTT	CASSHGPTDTQYF
TRBJ2-3	NA	NA	TRBV4-1	TGCGCCAGCAGCCAAGGGGGCCCAGATACGCAGTATTTT	CASSQGGPDTQYF
TRBJ2-7	NA	TRBD1	TRBV2	TGTGCCAGCAGTGGGCCCGGGACAGGGGCGTCCTACGAGCAGTACTTC	CASSGPGTGASYEQYF
TRBJ1-1	NA	NA	TRBV2	TGTGCCAGCAGCCCAGAAGGGAACACTGAAGCTTTCTTT	CASSPEGNTEAFF
TRBJ2-3	NA	TRBD2	TRBV6-4	TGTGCCAGCAGCGGGGGGGCCACAGATACGCAGTATTTT	CASSGGATDTQYF
TRBJ1-2	NA	TRBD1	TRBV9	TGTGCCAGCAGCGGCAGACAGGGGGCCTATGGCTACACCTTC	CASSGRQGAYGYTF
TRBJ2-3	few	TRBD2	TRBV6-2/TRBV6-3	TGTGCCAGCAGTCTAGCGGGGGGTGGCGCAGATACGCAGTATTTT	CASSLAGGGADTQYF
TRBJ1-2	once	NA	TRBV4-3	TGCGCCAGCAGCCAAGATGGCGGCTACACCTTC	CASSQDGGYTF
TRBJ2-3	NA	NA	TRBV5-1	TGCGCCAGCAAAATACAGGAGGGGATAGATACGCAGTATTTT	CASKIQEGIDTQYF
TRBJ2-3	NA	TRBD2	TRBV3-1/TRBV3-2	TGTGCCAGCAGCCAAGAACCCCACCGGCCTAGCGGTAGCACAGATACGCAGTATTTT	CASSQEPHRPSGSTDTQYF
TRBJ2-3	NA	NA	TRBV6-5	TGTGCCAGCAATTTGGAGGCAGGGTCCACAGATACGCAGTATTTT	CASNLEAGSTDTQYF
TRBJ2-5	NA	NA	TRBV6-2/TRBV6-3	TGTGCCAGCAGTTACTCGAGAAATGACCATAGGGCAGCTTGGGAGACCCAGTACTTC	CASSYSRNDHRAAWETQYF
TRBJ1-5	NA	NA	TRBV19	TGTGCCAGTAGTATAGATCGGGGCAGCAATCAGCCCCAGCATTTT	CASSIDRGSNQPQHF
TRBJ2-3	NA	NA	TRBV4-3	TGCGCCAGCAGCCAATTCGGGGGCCAGGAGGGGGATACGCAGTATTTT	CASSQFGGQEGDTQYF
TRBJ2-5	once	TRBD1	TRBV28	TGTGCCAGCAGTACCGGACAGGGGGCTGAGACCCAGTACTTC	CASSTGQGAETQYF
TRBJ2-3	NA	NA	TRBV9	TGTGCCAGCAGCGTAGTTCCCGTGTGGCGGAACACAGATACGCAGTATTTT	CASSVVPVWRNTDTQYF
TRBJ1-2	NA	NA	TRBV13	TGTGCCGCCGAGAGCTTTGGTGATGGCTACACCTTC	CAAESFGDGYTF
TRBJ1-1	NA	TRBD1	TRBV6-6	TGTGCCAGCAGATACCCCGGGACAGGGCACACTGAAGCTTTCTTT	CASRYPGTGHTEAFF
TRBJ2-7	NA	NA	TRBV4-3	TGCGCCAGCAGCCAAGAAAGGGTCGGGTTCTACGAGCAGTACTTC	CASSQERVGFYEQYF
TRBJ1-4	few	NA	TRBV9	TGTGCCAGCAGCGCCGAGAACCTCGACGAAAAACTGTTTTTT	CASSAENLDEKLFF
TRBJ1-1	NA	TRBD1	TRBV9	TGTGCCAGCAGCGCAGTGACAGGGATCATGAACACTGAAGCTTTCTTT	CASSAVTGIMNTEAFF
TRBJ1-1	few	TRBD1	TRBV27	TGTGCCAGCAGTTTATCGATGACAGGGGCCACTGAAGCTTTCTTT	CASSLSMTGATEAFF
TRBJ1-3	NA	NA	TRBV6-2/TRBV6-3	TGTGCCAGCAGTTACTCCCAGCCGCCAACCGGAAACACCATATATTTT	CASSYSQPPTGNTIYF
TRBJ1-1	NA	NA	TRBV30	TGTGCCTGGAGTCTATCGAGTTCCCCGAACACTGAAGCTTTCTTT	CAWSLSSSPNTEAFF
TRBJ1-3	NA	NA	TRBV7-8	TGTGCCAGCAGCAACCGGGCCTCAACCGGGGGAAACACCATATATTTT	CASSNRASTGGNTIYF
TRBJ1-6	NA	NA	TRBV9	TGTGCCAGCAGCGTAGCTGGACTCTCCCGGGGTAATTCACCCCTCCACTTT	CASSVAGLSRGNSPLHF
TRBJ1-1	NA	NA	TRBV4-2	TGTGCCAGCAGCCAAACGGAGAGGGGCACGAACACTGAAGCTTTCTTT	CASSQTERGTNTEAFF
TRBJ1-2	NA	NA	TRBV3-1/TRBV3-2	TGTGCCAGCAGCCAAGATCTGGGGTCTGGCTACACCTTC	CASSQDLGSGYTF
TRBJ2-4	NA	NA	TRBV4-1	TGCGCCAGCAGCGCCCTACTTATCCCCAACATTCAGTACTTC	CASSALLIPNIQYF
TRBJ2-5	NA	NA	TRBV7-8	TGTGCCAGCAGCTTAGAGGCCCACCAAGAGACCCAGTACTTC	CASSLEAHQETQYF
TRBJ1-1	NA	NA	TRBV15	TGTGCCACCAGCAGATCCACCGGGGTGAACACTGAAGCTTTCTTT	CATSRSTGVNTEAFF
TRBJ1-1	few	NA	TRBV27	TGTGCCAGCAGTTTAGATCAGTACACTGAAGCTTTCTTT	CASSLDQYTEAFF
TRBJ2-2	NA	TRBD2	TRBV7-8	TGTGCCAGCAGCCCCCTGCGGGGGGGCTCCTACACCGGGGAGCTGTTTTTT	CASSPLRGGSYTGELFF
TRBJ2-7	few	TRBD1	TRBV5-1	TGCGCCAGCAGTTCCGGGACAGGCTACGAGCAGTACTTC	CASSSGTGYEQYF
TRBJ1-2	once	NA	TRBV9	TGTGCCAGCAGCGTAAACCGACAGGCCAACTATGGCTACACCTTC	CASSVNRQANYGYTF
TRBJ2-5	NA	TRBD2	TRBV30	TGTGCCTGGAGCCCTAGCGGGGGGGCCCTTGGAGAGACCCAGTACTTC	CAWSPSGGALGETQYF
TRBJ1-2	NA	NA	TRBV4-3	TGCGCCAGCAGCCAAGACATAGGGCCCTATGGCTACACCTTC	CASSQDIGPYGYTF
TRBJ2-7	few	TRBD1	TRBV7-2	TGTGCCAGCAGCTCAAGGAGCAGGGGGTCTGACGAGCAGTACTTC	CASSSRSRGSDEQYF
TRBJ2-1	NA	NA	TRBV28	TGTGCCAGCAGTTTTTTGGAGGGGGAGACCGTGAGCCTCCTTTGGAATGAGCAGTTCTTC	CASSFLEGETVSLLWNEQFF
TRBJ2-7	NA	TRBD1	TRBV6-5	TGTGCCAGCAGTTACGGGACAGCCCAAACCTACGAGCAGTACTTC	CASSYGTAQTYEQYF
TRBJ2-7	NA	NA	TRBV28	TGTGCCAGCAGTGGGAGGACAGGTTCATACGAGCAGTACTTC	CASSGRTGSYEQYF
TRBJ2-5	NA	NA	TRBV15	TGTGCCACCAGCAGGGGTCAGGGGTTATCTCCGGAGACCCAGTACTTC	CATSRGQGLSPETQYF
TRBJ2-3	NA	TRBD1	TRBV27	TGTGCCAGCAGACGAACAGGGGGCGGCTTCGATACGCAGTATTTT	CASRRTGGGFDTQYF
TRBJ2-1	NA	NA	TRBV5-1	TGCGCCACCCGGGACATTTCCTACAATGAGCAGTTCTTC	CATRDISYNEQFF
TRBJ1-5	NA	NA	TRBV24-1	TGTGCCACCAGTGAGAAGGGGCAGGGGAATCAGCCCCAGCATTTT	CATSEKGQGNQPQHF
TRBJ2-7	NA	TRBD1	TRBV2	TGTGCCAGCAGTGAGCAACCGGGACAGGGCTTGTACGAGCAGTACTTC	CASSEQPGQGLYEQYF
TRBJ2-7	NA	TRBD1	TRBV4-3	TGCGCCAGCAGCCAAGTTGTCAGGACAGGGGATTTCCACGAGCAGTACTTC	CASSQVVRTGDFHEQYF
TRBJ2-3	NA	TRBD1	TRBV6-4	TGTGCCAGCAGCGCCGGGACAGGGGGAACAGATACGCAGTATTTT	CASSAGTGGTDTQYF
TRBJ1-1	NA	TRBD1	TRBV7-8	TGTGCCAGCAGCTTAGAGGCGGTTGGGACAGAGAGGAACACTGAAGCTTTCTTT	CASSLEAVGTERNTEAFF
TRBJ1-1	few	NA	TRBV28	TGTGCCAGCAGTTTGGGCAGGACCACTGAAGCTTTCTTT	CASSLGRTTEAFF
TRBJ2-7	once	NA	TRBV5-4	TGTGCCAGCAGTCACAAACGGGACCGCTACTGGGAGCAGTACTTC	CASSHKRDRYWEQYF
TRBJ1-5	NA	NA	TRBV6-5	TGTGCCAGCAGTATCGTAGGGGGTATCCAGCATTTT	CASSIVGGIQHF
TRBJ1-1	NA	NA	TRBV6-2/TRBV6-3	TGTGCCAGCAGTCCCACCTCCGCTCGACAGAACACTGAAGCTTTCTTT	CASSPTSARQNTEAFF
TRBJ2-7	NA	NA	TRBV28	TGTGCCAGCAGTCCCCTTAAGGGGTTCTACGAGCAGTACTTC	CASSPLKGFYEQYF
TRBJ2-7	NA	TRBD1	TRBV29-1	TGCAGCGTACTTTGGGGACAGGCAAGCTCCTACGAGCAGTACTTC	CSVLWGQASSYEQYF
TRBJ1-1	NA	NA	TRBV7-2	TGTGCCAGCAGCCTCGGTGTATACGATCACATGAACACTGAAGCTTTCTTT	CASSLGVYDHMNTEAFF